Listed below are T cell receptor beta chains from one sample, sequenced in a study of neoadjuvant nivolumab and ipilimumab in lung cancer. The data were produced by immunoSEQ multiplex PCR, yet TCRdb's version contains in-frame clones alone and is incomplete. The sample records tens of thousands of clones, about 81% being singletons. This sample comprised tumor tissue, obtained after neoadjuvant nivolumab, alone or with ipilimumab, at or shortly before surgery. All receptors derive from an adult with non-small cell lung cancer. CDR3s include the opening cysteine and the closing phenylalanine or tryptophan. A D gene is named only where the DNA matches it firmly. Not all rows give a size; the values are once, few, many and, for expanded clones, a class.

d_gene	abundance	v_gene	j_gene	CDR3nt	CDR3aa
.	.	TRBV6-1	TRBJ1-4	TGTGCCAGCATATGGAGGGAAAAACTGTTTTTT	CASIWREKLFF
.	.	TRBV29-1	TRBJ2-7	TGCAGCGTTGAAGTGAACAGGGCCCCCTACGAGCAGTACTTC	CSVEVNRAPYEQYF
TRBD2	.	TRBV5-4	TRBJ2-7	TGTGCCAGCAGCTTGGGGGGGACTAGCGACTACGAGCAGTACTTC	CASSLGGTSDYEQYF
.	.	TRBV19	TRBJ2-1	TGTGCCAGTAAACCCGGAGGGGGGGAGCAGTTCTTC	CASKPGGGEQFF
.	.	TRBV19	TRBJ1-2	TGTGCCAGTAGTATTCTACAGGGCAGGAATGGCTACACCTTC	CASSILQGRNGYTF
TRBD2	.	TRBV28	TRBJ2-5	TGTGCCAGCAGTTACGGTCTAGCGGGCCCCCGCAGCACCCAGTACTTC	CASSYGLAGPRSTQYF
.	.	TRBV10-2	TRBJ2-5	TGCGCCAGCAGTCCTGCCCCCACACACTTACAAGAGACCCAGTACTTC	CASSPAPTHLQETQYF
.	.	TRBV30	TRBJ1-2	TGTGCCTGGAGTGTTCGGTCAGGGTGGAATGGCTACACCTTC	CAWSVRSGWNGYTF
.	few	TRBV7-9	TRBJ1-4	TGTGCCAGCAGCCCCTGGAGTAAGGCAACTAATGAAAAACTGTTTTTT	CASSPWSKATNEKLFF
TRBD1	.	TRBV5-1	TRBJ1-4	TGCGCCAGCAGCTTGATTTCAGGGGGCTATGGAACTAATGAAAAACTGTTTTTT	CASSLISGGYGTNEKLFF
.	.	TRBV4-1	TRBJ2-7	TGCGCCAGCAGCCAAGATTTGACGGGGCGTGGCGAGCAGTACTTC	CASSQDLTGRGEQYF
.	.	TRBV30	TRBJ2-5	TGTGCCTGGAGTGTGTTACAAGAGACCCAGTACTTC	CAWSVLQETQYF
TRBD1	.	TRBV5-4	TRBJ2-7	TGTGCCAGCAGGTCCCGGGACAGGGGAACCTACGAGCAGTACTTC	CASRSRDRGTYEQYF
.	.	TRBV5-4	TRBJ2-3	TGTGCCAGCAGCCCTCATGGTGCTAGCACAGATACGCAGTATTTT	CASSPHGASTDTQYF
TRBD2	.	TRBV7-2	TRBJ2-1	TGTGCCAGCAGCTTAGCGGGACTAGACAATGAGCAGTTCTTC	CASSLAGLDNEQFF
TRBD1	.	TRBV27	TRBJ2-1	TGTGCCAGCAGTCTAGCGACAGGGGGAACCTACAATGAGCAGTTCTTC	CASSLATGGTYNEQFF
TRBD1	.	TRBV18	TRBJ1-2	TGTGCCAGCTCACCGTCAGGGGGCGCCGACTATGGCTACACCTTC	CASSPSGGADYGYTF
.	.	TRBV30	TRBJ2-1	TGTGCCTGGAGTCTCATAAGGGATGAGCAGTTCTTC	CAWSLIRDEQFF
.	.	TRBV5-4	TRBJ1-2	TGTGCCAGCAGCTTGGACAGCCTCTTAGATGGCTACACCTTC	CASSLDSLLDGYTF
.	.	TRBV5-6	TRBJ2-7	TGTGCCAGCAGCTTGGGTCGCCGTTTTGGCGAGCAGTACTTC	CASSLGRRFGEQYF
.	.	TRBV6-5	TRBJ2-6	TGTGCCAGCAGTTCGGAAACAGGGACTGGGGCCAACGTCCTGACTTTC	CASSSETGTGANVLTF
TRBD1	.	TRBV4-1	TRBJ2-5	TGCGCCAGCAGCCAACCTACAGACAGGGGTGGGAAAGAGACCCAGTACTTC	CASSQPTDRGGKETQYF
.	once	TRBV5-5	TRBJ2-7	TGTGCCAGCAGTTCCCTTGTGGGGGCTCGGGAGCAGTACTTC	CASSSLVGAREQYF
.	.	TRBV15	TRBJ2-3	TGTGCCACCAGCAGAGATAGGACAGATACGCAGTATTTT	CATSRDRTDTQYF
.	.	TRBV18	TRBJ2-7	TGTGCCAGCTCACCAGAGCAGTCCGGTGGACAGAGCTCCTACGAGCAGTACTTC	CASSPEQSGGQSSYEQYF
.	.	TRBV30	TRBJ1-1	TGTGCCTGGAGTGTGCGGGGGTTGAACACTGAAGCTTTCTTT	CAWSVRGLNTEAFF
.	.	TRBV14	TRBJ1-3	TGTGCCAGCAGCCAAGGGACCTACTCTGGAAACACCATATATTTT	CASSQGTYSGNTIYF
TRBD1	.	TRBV7-9	TRBJ2-1	TGTGCCAGCAGATCGACAGGGAGAGGAGGCAATGAGCAGTTCTTC	CASRSTGRGGNEQFF
.	.	TRBV20-1	TRBJ2-3	TGCAGTGCTCCCCGTGTGGATACGCAGTATTTT	CSAPRVDTQYF
.	.	TRBV28	TRBJ2-5	TGTGCCAGCAAAGGGGAACATCAATCTGGAGAGACCCAGTACTTC	CASKGEHQSGETQYF
.	once	TRBV7-9	TRBJ2-7	TGTGCCAGCAGTACGGAGGGCGGTTACGAGCAGTACTTC	CASSTEGGYEQYF
.	few	TRBV27	TRBJ2-2	TGTGCCAGCAGTTTAGGTAGCGCCAACACCGGGGAGCTGTTTTTT	CASSLGSANTGELFF
TRBD1	.	TRBV2	TRBJ2-3	TGTGCCTCGGACAGGGGCCGAAAGACAGATACGCAGTATTTT	CASDRGRKTDTQYF
TRBD1	few	TRBV2	TRBJ1-1	TGTGCCAGCAGGACAGACAGGGTGGCTGAAGCTTTCTTT	CASRTDRVAEAFF
.	.	TRBV30	TRBJ2-7	TGTGCCTGGAGCCGGGGCGCGGGAACCTACGAGCAGTACTTC	CAWSRGAGTYEQYF
.	.	TRBV12-5	TRBJ2-5	TGTGCTAGTGGTTTGGGGCGGATCATCCAAGAGACCCAGTACTTC	CASGLGRIIQETQYF
.	.	TRBV7-8	TRBJ1-2	TGTGCCAGCAGCTTAAGGGACTACACCCTCTATGGCTACACCTTC	CASSLRDYTLYGYTF
.	.	TRBV7-7	TRBJ2-7	TGTGCTAGCAGCCACAGCGCTAACTACGAGCAGTACTTC	CASSHSANYEQYF
.	.	TRBV5-5	TRBJ1-2	TGTGCCAGCAGCCCGCGGGACTTAGCTAACTATGGCTACACCTTC	CASSPRDLANYGYTF
.	.	TRBV18	TRBJ2-4	TGTGCCAGCTCCTACGGACTCGCAGCCAAAAACATTCAGTACTTC	CASSYGLAAKNIQYF
.	.	TRBV11-3	TRBJ2-2	TGTGCCAGCAGCTTATCCCGCGGGACCTACACCGGGGAGCTGTTTTTT	CASSLSRGTYTGELFF
.	.	TRBV7-8	TRBJ2-2	TGTGCCAGCAGCCCCAGGGAGACCGGGGAGCTGTTTTTT	CASSPRETGELFF
.	.	TRBV5-1	TRBJ2-3	TGCGCCAGCAGCTTGTCCGGCCGAAGCACAGATACGCAGTATTTT	CASSLSGRSTDTQYF
TRBD2	.	TRBV5-1	TRBJ2-5	TGCGCCAGCAGCTTGGCCCTAGCGGGAGGGGCAGAGACCCAGTACTTC	CASSLALAGGAETQYF
TRBD2	.	TRBV6-5	TRBJ2-5	TGTGCCAGCAGGCCGAATCTAGCGGGAGAGACCCAGTACTTC	CASRPNLAGETQYF
TRBD1	.	TRBV5-1	TRBJ1-1	TGCGCCAGCAGCTTGGGACAGGGGTTCCATGAAGCTTTCTTT	CASSLGQGFHEAFF
.	few	TRBV5-1	TRBJ1-2	TGCGCCAGCAGCTTGTTGACAGACTATGGCTACACCTTC	CASSLLTDYGYTF
TRBD2	.	TRBV6-5	TRBJ2-3	TGTGCCAGCAGACTTAGCGGGAGGGCCCCAGATACGCAGTATTTT	CASRLSGRAPDTQYF